This entry features one T cell receptor (beta chain) sequence. Its matching antigen is unknown. TCRdb's table, derived via immunoSEQ multiplex PCR, lists solely in-frame clones and lacks some. Here the sample spans about 66,000 clones, around 86% being singletons. The data derive from a study of OX40 agonist ivuxolimab in advanced cancers. Study outcomes and limitations: Clonal expansion from baseline to week 6 occurred in both CD4+ and CD8+ T cells.

The germline gives CDR1 SGHVS, CDR2 FQNEAQ. V was trimmed by 3 bases and J by 0 bases, leaving 11 bases between them. This CDR3 has 15 amino acids. Patients who had autoimmune disease history or got systemic immunosuppression were left out. This chain links TRBV7-8 with TRBJ1-1; D possibly corresponds to TRBD1 (5 bases). The specimen comprised CD4+ or CD8+ T cells sorted from blood, sampled in a trial of the OX40 agonist ivuxolimab. The receptor was isolated from an adult with an advanced solid tumor such as melanoma, head and neck, liver or kidney cancer. The CDR3: CASSFGWGLNTEAFF. The CDR3 region has the DNA TGTGCCAGCAGCTTTGGGTGGGGCCTGAACACTGAAGCTTTCTTT.